The 27 T cell receptor beta chains below come from one sample, sequenced in a study of T cell repertoires in cytomegalovirus infection. The antigens of these receptors remain unknown. TCRdb redid the calling of the reads with MiXCR, one entry per CDR3 protein. The table includes more than 95,000 distinct CDR3 sequences, more than 25% detected once. Sequenced material: CD8+ T cells from cultured PBMCs, taken from culture after CMV antigen stimulation. The receptors were sampled from a human donor in good health (CMV status not recorded). Some clones in this sample may be carry-over from other donors' samples.

This clonotype was detected a few times. V and J are TRBV6-1 and TRBJ1-6; 9 bases match TRBD1. Germline V CDR1 and CDR2: MNHNS, SASEGT. The junction had 6 bases not matched to a gene; V was cut back by 3 bases and J by 6 bases. The CDR3 loop spans 16 amino acids. CDR3 coding DNA: TGTGCCAGCAGTGAGTTGGGACAGGGAATTAATTCACCCCTCCACTTT. It codes for CASSELGQGINSPLHF.

This clonotype was seen only a few times. The chain joins TRBV7-2 to TRBJ2-7, with 8 bases fitting TRBD1. The CDR3 contains 14 residues. Germline V lookup: CDR1 SGHTA, CDR2 FQGNSA. The V segment lost 1 base and the J segment 5 bases; nucleotides outside the gene matches: 4. CDR3 protein: CASSLEQGGDEQYF. The CDR3 nucleotides read TGTGCCAGCAGCTTAGAACAGGGGGGTGACGAGCAGTACTTC.

Concerning this clonotype itself: A read error is possible here, since a much larger clone lies one base away. This likely comes from a read error, as the CDR3 has no conserved phenylalanine or tryptophan at its end. The chain recombines TRBV7-9 with TRBJ1-3; possible D gene TRBD1, 6 bases. V was trimmed by 5 bases and J by 0 bases, leaving 11 bases between them. Germline-derived CDR1 and CDR2 are SEHNR and FQNEAQ (reference sequence). The CDR3 has 15 residues. This CDR3 is CASSPGQTSGNTIYC. For the CDR3, the DNA is TGTGCCAGCAGCCCAGGACAGACCTCTGGAAACACCATATATTGT.

This clonotype appeared a few times. V gene TRBV11-2 combines with J gene TRBJ2-1; 8 positions match TRBD2. Germline CDR1 SGHAT, CDR2 FQNNGV. The CDR3 is 16 amino acids. V trimming: 4 bases; J trimming: 3 bases; junction bases outside the gene matches: 8. Here the CDR3 DNA reads TGTGCCAGCAGCTCTCAGACTAGCGTACGCTACAATGAGCAGTTCTTC. This translates into CASSSQTSVRYNEQFF.

This clonotype was detected a few times. The V and J genes are TRBV7-8 and TRBJ2-1; D call uncertain. The germline gives CDR1 SGHVS, CDR2 FQNEAQ. The CDR3 loop spans 13 amino acids. The V and J ends lost 8 bases and 0 bases respectively, with 8 bases between them. CDR3 amino acids: CASSPSSYNEQFF. CDR3 nucleotide sequence: TGTGCCAGCTCCCCTTCCTCCTACAATGAGCAGTTCTTC.

This clonotype was detected many times. J is TRBJ2-3 and V is TRBV12-3 or TRBV12-4; the match to TRBD2 covers 8 bases. J was trimmed by 1 base and V by 4 bases; bases with no gene match: 7. CDR3 length equals 16 residues. Written as DNA, the CDR3 is TGTGCCAGCAGTTCCGAACGGGGGGGCCGCACAGATACGCAGTATTTT. As protein: CASSSERGGRTDTQYF.

This clonotype has only a few counts. The chain recombines TRBV27 with TRBJ2-2; TRBD1 matches 12 bases. The CDR3 totals 18 residues. The ends lost 3 bases at V and 5 bases at J; junction bases unmatched: 10. Germline CDR1 MNHEY, CDR2 SMNVEV (reference sequence). For the CDR3, the DNA is TGTGCCAGCAGTTTGCGAAATCCGGGACAGGGGGCGACCGGGGAGCTGTTTTTT. It yields the protein CASSLRNPGQGATGELFF.

The rearrangement uses TRBV10-3 and TRBJ2-1, with 8 bases fitting TRBD2. Germline-derived CDR1 and CDR2 are ENHRY and SYGVKD. V trimming: 8 bases; J trimming: 4 bases; junction bases outside the gene matches: 10. CDR3 length: 15 residues. In nucleotides, the CDR3 is TGTGCCATCCAATCGCGGGGGGCCTCTTACAATGAGCAGTTCTTC. It is translated as CAIQSRGASYNEQFF.

This clonotype was counted many times. This chain links TRBV12-3 or TRBV12-4 with TRBJ1-5, with 7 bases fitting TRBD1. Losses at the gene ends were 5 bases for V and 3 bases for J; bases not matched to a gene: 10. This CDR3 has 16 residues. The CDR3 loop reads CASSPPPTGLNQPQHF. The CDR3 DNA reads as TGTGCCAGCAGTCCGCCGCCGACAGGGCTCAATCAGCCCCAGCATTTT.

The rearrangement uses TRBV27 and TRBJ1-5; D is ambiguous. Per the germline V gene, CDR1 is MNHEY and CDR2 is SMNVEV (reference sequence). V lost 1 base and J 7 bases, leaving 8 bases between the germline ends. The CDR3 is made up of 13 amino acids. The CDR3 sequence is CASSLFGGQPQHF. As DNA, the CDR3 is TGTGCCAGCAGTTTATTTGGCGGACAGCCCCAGCATTTT.

V usage is TRBV11-2 and J usage is TRBJ1-1; D is unclear. Trimming cost V 2 bases and J 2 bases, with 6 bases left between them. Germline-derived CDR1 and CDR2 are SGHAT and FQNNGV. The CDR3 consists of 13 residues. This CDR3 reads CASSLPQNTEAFF. The CDR3 nucleotides read TGTGCCAGCAGCTTACCGCAAAACACTGAAGCTTTCTTT.

This rearrangement joins TRBV6-5 to TRBJ2-1, with D unresolved. Trimming left V 0 bases short and J 6 bases short, with 6 bases between. This CDR3 spans 13 amino acids. Germline assignment: CDR1 MNHEY and CDR2 SVGAGI. CDR3 in amino acids: CASSYSSRNEQFF. The DNA of the CDR3 is TGTGCCAGCAGTTACTCTTCTCGCAATGAGCAGTTCTTC.

This clonotype was detected a few times. The CDR3 loop reads CASSYEFREDSTGELFF. The CDR3 DNA reads as TGTGCCAGCAGTTACGAATTCAGGGAGGATAGCACCGGGGAGCTGTTTTTT. This sequence joins TRBV6-6 and TRBJ2-2; a possible D gene is TRBD2 (6 bases). The CDR3 is 17 residues long. Trimming cost V 2 bases and J 4 bases, with 17 bases left between them. Germline CDR1 is MNHNY and CDR2 is SVGAGI (reference sequence).

At least ten counts were recorded for this clonotype. The chain carries TRBV6-1 and TRBJ1-5; weak D call: TRBD1 (5 bases). CDR1 and CDR2 (germline): MNHNS, SASEGT. This CDR3 comprises 14 residues. V was shortened by 6 bases and J by 0 bases, with 9 bases between the two germline ends. The CDR3: CASSGGYSNQPQHF. The CDR3 bases are TGTGCCAGCAGCGGGGGTTATAGCAATCAGCCCCAGCATTTT.

The V and J genes are TRBV4-3 and TRBJ1-1; TRBD1 matches at 8 bases. V shed 1 base, J shed 7 bases, and the junction held 8 bases outside the gene matches. Germline CDR1 is LGHNA and CDR2 is YSLEER. The CDR3 totals 15 residues. This CDR3 reads CASSQGGQGQYEAFF. For the CDR3, the DNA is TGCGCCAGCAGCCAAGGTGGACAGGGCCAATATGAAGCTTTCTTT.

This clonotype has more than one count but fewer than ten. This chain links TRBV6-1 with TRBJ2-5, with 7 bases lining up with TRBD1. Unmatched junction bases numbered 7, after V lost 6 bases and J lost 0 bases. This CDR3 contains 15 residues. Germline-derived CDR1 and CDR2 are MNHNS and SASEGT. The CDR3 sequence: CASREDRSYQETQYF. DNA for the CDR3: TGTGCCAGCAGGGAGGACAGGTCGTACCAAGAGACCCAGTACTTC.

This clonotype was detected many times. This chain joins TRBV7-6 and TRBJ1-1, with D perhaps matching TRBD1 (6 bases). CDR1 is SGHVS, CDR2 FNYEAQ, per germline. V lost 4 bases and J lost 1, with 10 bases in between. This CDR3 region has 14 residues. CDR3 protein: CASSSSQGNTEAFF. CDR3 coding DNA: TGTGCCAGCAGCTCTTCACAGGGGAACACTGAAGCTTTCTTT.

The gene calls are TRBV10-2 and TRBJ1-1; possibly TRBD1 for D (5 bases). The CDR3 contains 14 residues. Trimming removed 2 bases from V and 11 bases from J, with 18 bases in between. CDR1 and CDR2 (germline): WSHSY, SAAADI. CDR3 region: CASSENDRPGMAFF. The CDR3 DNA is TGCGCCAGCAGTGAGAACGACAGACCCGGTATGGCTTTCTTT.

This clonotype turned up a few times. V gene TRBV4-1 combines with J gene TRBJ2-7; 8 nucleotides agree with TRBD1. The V and J ends lost 4 bases and 3 bases, in that order; junction bases with no gene match: 8. Germline CDR1 and CDR2: MGHRA and YSYEKL. CDR3 length: 15 residues. The CDR3 sequence: CASSLDRVSSYEQYF. CDR3 in DNA: TGCGCCAGCAGCCTGGACAGGGTGTCCAGCTACGAGCAGTACTTC.

This clonotype was recorded a few times. This sequence joins TRBV7-9 and TRBJ1-4, with a tentative D call TRBD1 (5 bases). The length of the CDR3 is 15 residues. Germline lookup yields CDR1 SEHNR and CDR2 FQNEAQ (reference sequence). The V and J ends lost 10 bases and 0 bases respectively, with 15 bases between them. The CDR3 protein is CATQGPEATNEKLFF. CDR3 coding DNA: TGTGCCACTCAGGGACCCGAGGCAACTAATGAAAAACTGTTTTTT.

This clonotype was seen only a few times. CDR3 amino acids: CASSYSSPGQGHQPQHF. In nucleotides, the CDR3 is TGTGCCAGCAGTTACTCCAGTCCGGGACAGGGTCATCAGCCCCAGCATTTT. The chain recombines TRBV6-5 with TRBJ1-5, with 9 positions matching TRBD1. Germline assignment: CDR1 MNHEY and CDR2 SVGAGI. J was trimmed by 5 bases and V by 0 bases; bases with no gene match: 8. The CDR3 has 17 amino acids.

This clonotype appeared once. Since the CDR3 does not end with the conserved phenylalanine or tryptophan, this likely comes from a read error. The chain joins TRBV7-2 to TRBJ1-5; D remains ambiguous. The CDR3 has 16 residues. The V and J ends lost 1 base and 0 bases respectively, with 10 bases between them. Germline V gene sequence: CDR1 SGHTA, CDR2 FQGNSA. DNA for the CDR3: TGTGCCAGCAGCTTAGATTTTGAACTTAGCAATCAGCCCCAGCATCTT. The encoded protein is CASSLDFELSNQPQHL.

This clonotype has a count of ten or more. The gene calls are TRBV6-6 and TRBJ1-1; D may be TRBD1 (6 bases). CDR1 is MNHNY, CDR2 SVGAGI, per germline (reference sequence). The CDR3 consists of 15 residues. V was trimmed by 0 bases and J by 6 bases, leaving 14 bases between them. CDR3 sequence (DNA): TGTGCCAGCAGTTACTCATGGGGGGCCGGCGCTGAAGCTTTCTTT. It specifies CASSYSWGAGAEAFF.

This clonotype has only a few counts. This chain uses TRBV19 with TRBJ2-1; D perhaps matches TRBD2 (7 bases). This CDR3 region has 15 residues. The V and J ends lost 7 bases and 3 bases respectively, with 16 bases between them. Germline V gene sequence: CDR1 LNHDA, CDR2 SQIVND (reference sequence). This CDR3 reads CASTDRRGGYNEQFF. The CDR3 bases are TGTGCCAGTACCGACCGGAGGGGGGGCTACAATGAGCAGTTCTTC.

This clonotype was observed many times. V and J are TRBV7-6 and TRBJ1-5, with D possibly matching TRBD1 (5 bases). V lost 5 bases, J lost 1 base, and 12 bases lay in between. Per germline, CDR1 SGHVS and CDR2 FNYEAQ. This CDR3 has 15 amino acids. CDR3 protein: CASSLGHLSNQPQHF. The CDR3 nucleotides read TGTGCCAGCAGCCTTGGACATTTAAGCAATCAGCCCCAGCATTTT. Looking up the rest from reference TRBV7-6 and TRBJ1-5 gives the full variable domain: GAGVSQSPRYKVTKRGQDVALRCDPISGHVSLYWYRQALGQGPEFLTYFNYEAQQDKSGLPNDRFSAERPEGSISTLTIQRTEQRDSAMYRCASSLGHLSNQPQHFGDGTRLSIL.

This clonotype was detected once. The V call is TRBV28, the J call TRBJ2-2; D unresolved. Germline CDR1 reads MDHEN; CDR2 reads SYDVKM. With 6 bases removed from V and 1 base from J, the gap between germline ends came to 15 bases. There are 16 residues in the CDR3. The CDR3 sequence: CASRTFDSQNTGELFF. The CDR3, as DNA: TGTGCCAGCAGAACATTTGATTCTCAGAACACCGGGGAGCTGTTTTTT.

V gene TRBV10-2 combines with J gene TRBJ1-2; a possible D gene is TRBD1 (5 bases). Trimming shortened V by 5 bases and J by 0 bases, and 13 bases separated the two germline ends. The CDR3 runs 15 residues. Germline V gives CDR1 WSHSY, CDR2 SAAADI. In DNA form, the CDR3 reads TGCGCCAGCAGTCCCGACAGAAGTACTAACTATGGCTACACCTTC. This codes for CASSPDRSTNYGYTF.